This TCR beta chain was observed in a study of PD-1 blockade in mismatch repair-deficient tumors. Turning to the study itself: All were previously treated, progressing patients with about 12 mismatch repair-deficient cancer types.

There are 16 residues in the CDR3. The V and J ends lost 2 bases and 0 bases, in that order; junction bases with no gene match: 2. From germline, CDR1 is SGHKS and CDR2 YYEKEE (reference sequence). The data were produced by immunoSEQ multiplex PCR, yet TCRdb's version contains in-frame clones alone and is incomplete. This sample has about 68,000 clones, with around 73% found just once. Sample: peripheral blood, taken 2 weeks after starting pembrolizumab. The chain is built from TRBV5-5 and TRBJ2-2, with TRBD2 matching 9 bases. This sequence was found in an adult with mismatch repair-deficient cancer. In DNA form, the CDR3 reads TGTGCCAGCAGCTTCCGCGGGGGGGCGAACACCGGGGAGCTGTTTTTT. This gives the protein CASSFRGGANTGELFF.